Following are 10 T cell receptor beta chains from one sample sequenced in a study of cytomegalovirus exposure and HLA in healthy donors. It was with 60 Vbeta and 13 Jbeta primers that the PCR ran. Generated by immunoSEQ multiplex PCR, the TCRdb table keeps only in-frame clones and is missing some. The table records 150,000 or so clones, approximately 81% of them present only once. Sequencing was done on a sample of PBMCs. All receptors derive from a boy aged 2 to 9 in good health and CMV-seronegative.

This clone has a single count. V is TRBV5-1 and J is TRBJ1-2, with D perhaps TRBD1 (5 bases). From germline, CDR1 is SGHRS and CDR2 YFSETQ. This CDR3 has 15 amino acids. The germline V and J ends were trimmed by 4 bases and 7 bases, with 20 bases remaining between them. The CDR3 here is CASSPWDGGELGYTF. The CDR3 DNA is TGCGCCAGCAGCCCTTGGGACGGGGGAGAGCTTGGCTACACCTTC.

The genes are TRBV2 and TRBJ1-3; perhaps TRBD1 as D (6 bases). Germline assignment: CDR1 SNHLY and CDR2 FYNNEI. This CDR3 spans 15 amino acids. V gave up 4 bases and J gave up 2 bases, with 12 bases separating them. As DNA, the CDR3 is TGTGCCAGCAGTGTGGTCCGGACAGCTGGAAACACCATATATTTT. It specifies CASSVVRTAGNTIYF.

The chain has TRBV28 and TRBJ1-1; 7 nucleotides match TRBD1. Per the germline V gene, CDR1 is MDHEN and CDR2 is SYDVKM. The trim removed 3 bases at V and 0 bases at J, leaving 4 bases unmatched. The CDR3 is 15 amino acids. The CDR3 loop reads CASSFYDRVNTEAFF. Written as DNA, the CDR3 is TGTGCCAGCAGTTTTTACGACAGGGTGAACACTGAAGCTTTCTTT.

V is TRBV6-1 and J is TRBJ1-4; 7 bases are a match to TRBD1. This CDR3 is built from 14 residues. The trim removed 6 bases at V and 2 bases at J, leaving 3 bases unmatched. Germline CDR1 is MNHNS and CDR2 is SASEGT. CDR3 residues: CASSPTGTNEKLFF. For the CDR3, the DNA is TGTGCCAGCAGCCCGACAGGGACTAATGAAAAACTGTTTTTT.

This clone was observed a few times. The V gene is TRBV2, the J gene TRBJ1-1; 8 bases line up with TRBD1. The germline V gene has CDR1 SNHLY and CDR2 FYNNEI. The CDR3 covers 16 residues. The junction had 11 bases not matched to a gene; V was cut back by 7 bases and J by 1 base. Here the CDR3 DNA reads TGTGCCAGCAACACGGAAGGGCAGGGGGCGAACACTGAAGCTTTCTTT. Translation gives CASNTEGQGANTEAFF.

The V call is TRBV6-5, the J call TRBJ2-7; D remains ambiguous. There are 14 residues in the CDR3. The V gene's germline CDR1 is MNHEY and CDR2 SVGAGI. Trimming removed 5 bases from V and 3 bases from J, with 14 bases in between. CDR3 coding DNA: TGTGCCAGCAGTCCCCGCCAGGTCGACTACGAGCAGTACTTC. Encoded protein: CASSPRQVDYEQYF.

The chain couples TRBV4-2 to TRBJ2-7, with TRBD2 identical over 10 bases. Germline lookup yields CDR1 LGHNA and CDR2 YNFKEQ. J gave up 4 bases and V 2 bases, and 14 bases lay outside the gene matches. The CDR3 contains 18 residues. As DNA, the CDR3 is TGTGCCAGCAGCCAATTCGCCGGCAGCGGGAGGGCCGGGTACGAGCAGTACTTC. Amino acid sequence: CASSQFAGSGRAGYEQYF.

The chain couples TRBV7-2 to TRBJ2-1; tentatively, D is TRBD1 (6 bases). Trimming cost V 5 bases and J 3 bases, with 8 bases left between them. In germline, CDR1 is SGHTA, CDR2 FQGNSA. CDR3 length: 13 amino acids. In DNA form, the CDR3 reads TGTGCCAGCAGCCAGGGACACTACAATGAGCAGTTCTTC. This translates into CASSQGHYNEQFF. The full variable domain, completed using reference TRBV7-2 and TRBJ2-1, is GAGVSQSPSNKVTEKGKDVELRCDPISGHTALYWYRQSLGQGLEFLIYFQGNSAPDKSGLPSDRFSAERTGGSVSTLTIQRTQQEDSAVYLCASSQGHYNEQFFGPGTRLTVL.

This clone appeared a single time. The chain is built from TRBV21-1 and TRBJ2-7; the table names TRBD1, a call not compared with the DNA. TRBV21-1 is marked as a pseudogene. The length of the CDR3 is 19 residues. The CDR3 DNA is TGTGCCAGCAGCCAAAATACAAACCCCGGGACAGCGCCTCGGGGTGAGCAGTACTTC. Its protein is CASSQNTNPGTAPRGEQYF.

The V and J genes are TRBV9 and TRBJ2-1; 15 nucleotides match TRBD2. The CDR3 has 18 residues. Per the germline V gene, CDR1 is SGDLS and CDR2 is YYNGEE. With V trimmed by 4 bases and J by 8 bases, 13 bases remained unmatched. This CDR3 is CASSSPPGTSGRRHEQFF. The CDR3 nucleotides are TGTGCCAGCAGCTCACCCCCGGGGACTAGCGGGAGGCGCCATGAGCAGTTCTTC.